The 10 T cell receptor beta chains below were found in one sample sequenced in a study of post-analysis software for immune sequencing data. cDNA libraries of TCR beta carried unique molecular identifiers. TCRdb passed the PCR reads through MiXCR, listing each CDR3 protein once. Here the sample spans roughly 700,000 distinct CDR3 sequences, 25% to 30% being singletons. The study, taken as a whole, reports: Patients used about five TRBV segments, including TRBV5-6, TRBV5-1 and TRBV20-1, more often than controls.

These TCRs are of unknown antigen specificity. Sequencing was carried out using blood. Source of these receptors: a girl aged 10 to 17 with multiple sclerosis.

This chain uses TRBV20-1 with TRBJ1-6; TRBD1 agrees at 7 bases. The CDR3 loop spans 16 amino acids. Germline V gene sequence: CDR1 DFQATT, CDR2 SNEGSKA (reference sequence). V was pared by 0 bases and J by 2 bases, with 4 bases of the junction left unmatched. This CDR3 is CSARDGDSAYNSPLHF. The CDR3 nucleotides are TGCAGTGCTAGAGACGGGGACAGCGCCTATAATTCACCCCTCCACTTT.

This clonotype appeared many times. DNA of the CDR3: TGTGCCAGCAGCCGTCCCGGACTCAACTACGAGCAGTACTTC. This gives the protein CASSRPGLNYEQYF. This rearrangement joins TRBV6-5 to TRBJ2-7; TRBD2 is a possible D gene (5 bases). Germline lookup yields CDR1 MNHEY and CDR2 SVGAGI. This CDR3 has 14 residues. V lost 6 bases and J lost 3, with 15 bases in between.

This chain uses TRBV29-1 with TRBJ2-2; 7 bases match TRBD2. Trimming took 6 bases from V and 0 from J; bases not matched to a gene: 4. CDR1 SQVTM and CDR2 ANQGSEA come from the germline V gene. This CDR3 is built from 14 residues. The CDR3: CSVRDYPNTGELFF. CDR3 nucleotide sequence: TGCAGCGTCCGGGACTACCCGAACACCGGGGAGCTGTTTTTT.

CDR3 in amino acids: CASRGTGTLAKNIQYF. In DNA, the CDR3 is TGTGCCAGCAGGGGGACAGGGACTCTAGCCAAAAACATTCAGTACTTC. The chain employs TRBV6-1 and TRBJ2-4; 9 bases match TRBD1. Per the germline V gene, CDR1 is MNHNS and CDR2 is SASEGT. The CDR3 is 16 amino acids. V lost 6 bases, J lost 0 bases, and 6 bases stayed unmatched.

Regarding this clonotype: Since a much larger clone is just one base distant, this may be a read error. The CDR3 spells CSVEGPTAPHEQYF. The CDR3 nucleotides are TGCAGCGTTGAAGGCCCGACAGCCCCCCACGAGCAGTACTTC. The gene calls are TRBV29-1 and TRBJ2-7; maybe TRBD1 (5 bases). The V end was cut by 1 base, the J end by 5 bases, with 15 bases between. The CDR3 totals 14 residues. The germline V gene encodes CDR1 SQVTM and CDR2 ANQGSEA.

This clonotype was detected a few times. V is TRBV27 and J is TRBJ2-5, with D possibly matching TRBD2 (7 bases). Trimming cost V 8 bases and J 5 bases, with 21 bases left between them. The length of the CDR3 is 15 residues. Germline CDR1 and CDR2: MNHEY and SMNVEV (reference sequence). The CDR3 sequence: CASSQNAGAWETQYF. The CDR3 region has the DNA TGTGCCAGCTCCCAAAACGCGGGGGCCTGGGAGACCCAGTACTTC.

The rearrangement uses TRBV29-1 and TRBJ2-1; D remains unclear. Trimming shortened V by 5 bases and J by 4 bases, and 18 bases separated the two germline ends. Germline CDR1 reads SQVTM; CDR2 reads ANQGSEA. This CDR3 has 15 residues. CDR3: CSVSAVTKKYNEQFF. CDR3 nucleotide sequence: TGCAGCGTTTCAGCCGTAACGAAAAAGTACAATGAGCAGTTCTTC.

This clonotype was seen a few times. At one of its ends the junction is not consistent with the germline gene, which may arise from a read error. This chain joins TRBV7-2 and TRBJ1-2; 8 nucleotides line up with TRBD1. The CDR3 is made up of 14 amino acids. Germline values: CDR1 SGHTA, CDR2 FQGNSA. The CDR3, as DNA: TGTGCCTGCAGACAGAACAGGGGGTGGGATGGCTACACCTTC. It is translated as CACRQNRGWDGYTF.

This chain joins TRBV20-1 and TRBJ1-1, with TRBD1 as a possible D gene (5 bases). The V end lost 1 base, the J end lost 5 bases, and 14 bases lay between the germline ends. The CDR3 is made up of 14 amino acids. Germline V gene sequence: CDR1 DFQATT, CDR2 SNEGSKA (reference sequence). CDR3 bases: TGCAGTGCTAGAGTTGGGACGGTGGGGACTGAAGCTTTCTTT. Translated, it gives CSARVGTVGTEAFF.

The chain is built from TRBV6-1 and TRBJ2-5, with 13 bases lining up with TRBD2. The CDR3 spans 14 residues. Trimming at V came to 8 bases and at J to 5 bases, leaving 5 bases not matched to a gene. Germline assignment: CDR1 MNHNS and CDR2 SASEGT. CDR3 sequence (DNA): TGTGCCAGCGGGGCGGGACTAGCGGGGGAGACCCAGTACTTC. Translation gives CASGAGLAGETQYF.